Listed below are T cell receptor beta chains from one sample, sequenced in a study of CD8 T cells in ankylosing spondylitis. TCRdb ran MiXCR on the 5' RACE reads and lists one entry per CDR3 protein. The sample lists fewer than 550,000 distinct CDR3 sequences; approximately 5.3% were seen once. The sequenced sample was blood, either unsorted or a sorted T cell fraction (not recorded which). The receptor source for this set is a male donor with ankylosing spondylitis. Each CDR3 is given with its conserved first and last residue. The D gene is left open where the match is weak. Clone size is shown for a subset of rows, as once, few, many or a class of expanded clone.

v_call	d_call	j_call	clone_size	cdr3_length	cdr3_nt	cdr3_aa
TRBV2	.	TRBJ1-2	.	14	TGTGCCAGCAGTGAATTGTCGCCAGACTATGGCTACACCTTC	CASSELSPDYGYTF
TRBV15	.	TRBJ1-5	few	15	TGTGCCACCAGCAGAGATTTTTCCAGCAATCAGCCCCAGCATTTT	CATSRDFSSNQPQHF
TRBV10-3	.	TRBJ1-2	many	12	TGTGCCATCAGTGAGTCACTTCGCGGCTACACCTTC	CAISESLRGYTF
TRBV5-5	.	TRBJ2-3	.	16	TGTGCCAGCAGCCTACAACCTCCTACTAGCACAGATACGCAGTATTTT	CASSLQPPTSTDTQYF
TRBV7-2	.	TRBJ1-5	many	15	TGTGCCAGCAGCTTAAGGGGAAACGGCAATCAGCCCCAGCATTTT	CASSLRGNGNQPQHF
TRBV6-1	.	TRBJ1-5	.	13	TGTGCCAGCAGTCTGACAGGCCTTTCGCCCCAGCATTTT	CASSLTGLSPQHF
TRBV5-1	TRBD2	TRBJ2-1	many	15	TGCGCCAGCAGCTTGGGAAGCGGGGGGGGCAATGAGCAGTTCTTC	CASSLGSGGGNEQFF
TRBV20-1	TRBD1	TRBJ1-2	.	13	TGCAGTGCTAGACCCGGGACAGGGGACGGCTACACCTTC	CSARPGTGDGYTF
TRBV2	.	TRBJ1-2	.	13	TGTGCCAGCAGTACTCGGGACAACTATGGCTACACCTTC	CASSTRDNYGYTF
TRBV6-1	.	TRBJ1-6	many	16	TGTGCCAGCAGTGAACGCTTTTGGGGCTCTAATTCACCCCTCCACTTT	CASSERFWGSNSPLHF
TRBV10-3	TRBD2	TRBJ2-1	.	15	TGTGCCATCAGTGAGGAGCTAGCGGGGGCCAATGAGCAGTTCTTC	CAISEELAGANEQFF